One and the same sample provided the 18 T cell receptor beta chains below, sequenced in a study of T cell repertoires in cytomegalovirus infection. These receptors lack a known antigen. MiXCR, applied by TCRdb to the reads, yields one record per CDR3 protein. The sample yields about 47,000 distinct CDR3 sequences, around 18% seen once. The input for sequencing was CD8+ T cells from cultured PBMCs, taken from culture after CMV antigen stimulation. The source of these receptors is a human donor in good health (CMV status not recorded). Some clones in this sample may be carry-over from other donors' samples.

The CDR3 reads CASSRGDEQFF. CDR3 DNA: TGCGCCAGCAGCCGGGGGGATGAGCAGTTCTTC. The chain combines TRBV4-3 with TRBJ2-1, with a tentative D call TRBD2 (6 bases). V dropped 4 bases and J dropped 8 bases, with 6 bases sitting between them. Germline V gene lookup returns CDR1 LGHNA and CDR2 YSLEER. The CDR3 sequence is 11 residues long.

This clonotype was seen a few times. CDR3 loop: CASSQASPSGGYNEQFF. The CDR3 nucleotides read TGTGCCAGCAGCCAAGCCTCCCCTAGCGGGGGTTACAATGAGCAGTTCTTC. The V gene is TRBV4-2, the J gene TRBJ2-1; 10 bases match TRBD2. The length of the CDR3 is 17 residues. After removal of 1 base from V and 4 bases from J, the junction contained 7 bases not matched to a gene. The V gene's germline CDR1 is LGHNA and CDR2 YNFKEQ.

Worth noting for this clonotype: An end of the junction differs from the germline gene, which may be a read error. The chain links TRBV4-1 to TRBJ2-5; 10 nucleotides align to TRBD1. Per germline, CDR1 MGHRA and CDR2 YSYEKL. This CDR3 contains 16 residues. For the CDR3, the DNA is TGTGCCAGCAGCCAAGACGCCGGGACAGGGGACGAGACCCAGTACTTC. It yields the protein CASSQDAGTGDETQYF.

This clonotype appeared many times. The chain couples TRBV12-3 or TRBV12-4 to TRBJ2-6; D is possibly TRBD1 or TRBD2 (5 bases each). This CDR3 has 18 residues. Trimming stripped 5 bases from V and 0 bases from J, with 17 bases between. This CDR3 reads CASSVGTSFYSGANVLTF. The CDR3 region has the DNA TGTGCCAGCAGTGTCGGGACGAGTTTTTACTCTGGGGCCAACGTCCTGACTTTC.

This clonotype has ten or more counts. The chain joins TRBV6-2 or TRBV6-3 to TRBJ2-4, with a possible D match to TRBD1 (6 bases). This CDR3 has 14 residues. Germline V CDR1 and CDR2: MNHEY, SVGEGT. V dropped 2 bases and J dropped 13 bases, with 18 bases sitting between them. CDR3 in DNA: TGTGCCAGCAGTTACGAAATGACAGGAACGAAGCAGTACTTC. Protein: CASSYEMTGTKQYF.

This clonotype has only a few counts. The chain joins TRBV7-2 to TRBJ2-5; TRBD1 aligns across 7 bases. The CDR3 is 17 amino acids. With 1 base clipped from V and 5 bases from J, the junction kept 13 bases outside the gene matches. CDR1 and CDR2 (germline): SGHTA, FQGNSA. In DNA form, the CDR3 reads TGTGCCAGCAGCTTAGGCAGTCGACAGGGTGGTCTCGAGACCCAGTACTTC. The encoded protein is CASSLGSRQGGLETQYF.

This clonotype came up many times. The chain employs TRBV7-8 and TRBJ2-1; D might be TRBD2 (6 bases). This CDR3 has 18 residues. Germline V gene lookup returns CDR1 SGHVS and CDR2 FQNEAQ. The germline V and J ends were trimmed by 2 bases and 7 bases, with 24 bases remaining between them. CDR3 in DNA: TGTGCCAGCAGCTTATTGAGTCGGGAGCGGCCCTTTGGGAATGAGCAGTTCTTC. Translated: CASSLLSRERPFGNEQFF.

This clonotype was seen a few times. The chain links TRBV20-1 to TRBJ2-1, with 12 bases fitting TRBD2. V was pared by 0 bases and J by 3 bases, with 3 bases of the junction left unmatched. The length of the CDR3 is 16 residues. The germline V gene has CDR1 DFQATT and CDR2 SNEGSKA (reference sequence). The CDR3 spells CSARDPGLAGYNEQFF. The CDR3 coding sequence is TGCAGTGCTAGAGATCCGGGACTAGCGGGCTACAATGAGCAGTTCTTC.

The chain combines TRBV30 with TRBJ2-2, with TRBD2 as a possible D gene (6 bases). V was clipped by 8 bases and J by 6 bases, with 22 bases between them. Germline lookup yields CDR1 GTSNPN and CDR2 SVGIG (reference sequence). This CDR3 is built from 15 residues. CDR3: CAASLGVGGPGELFF. Here the CDR3 DNA reads TGTGCCGCCTCGCTAGGGGTCGGAGGGCCCGGGGAGCTGTTTTTT. The whole variable domain, filled in from reference TRBV30 and TRBJ2-2, reads SQTIHQWPATLVQPVGSPLSLECTVEGTSNPNLYWYRQAAGRGLQLLFYSVGIGQISSEVPQNLSASRPQDRQFILSSKKLLLSDSGFYLCAASLGVGGPGELFFGEGSRLTVL.

This chain joins TRBV9 and TRBJ2-5; 8 bases are shared with TRBD1. The CDR3 is 14 amino acids. V lost 3 bases and J lost 5; bases outside the gene matches: 6. Germline CDR1 SGDLS, CDR2 YYNGEE. CDR3 residues: CASSAPGGRETQYF. The CDR3 bases are TGTGCCAGCAGCGCACCAGGGGGCAGGGAGACCCAGTACTTC.

The rearrangement uses TRBV2 and TRBJ2-5; perhaps TRBD1 as D (5 bases). This CDR3 spans 14 amino acids. With 8 bases removed from V and 3 bases from J, the gap between germline ends came to 16 bases. Looked up from germline, CDR1 is SNHLY and CDR2 is FYNNEI. CDR3 protein: CASFPLDSEETQYF. DNA for the CDR3: TGTGCCAGCTTCCCACTCGACAGTGAAGAGACCCAGTACTTC. Together with reference TRBV2 and TRBJ2-5, the CDR3 gives the full variable domain: EPEVTQTPSHQVTQMGQEVILRCVPISNHLYFYWYRQILGQKVEFLVSFYNNEISEKSEIFDDQFSVERPDGSNFTLKIRSTKLEDSAMYFCASFPLDSEETQYFGPGTRLLVL.

This clonotype was counted many times. J is TRBJ2-6 and V is TRBV6-2 or TRBV6-3; D tentatively reads TRBD1 or TRBD2 (5 bases each). V was trimmed by 0 bases and J by 2 bases, leaving 8 bases between them. The CDR3 covers 16 residues. Germline CDR1 reads MNHEY; CDR2 reads SVGEGT. The CDR3 coding sequence is TGTGCCAGCAGTTACTCTGAGGGGACTGGGGCCAACGTCCTGACTTTC. Amino acid sequence: CASSYSEGTGANVLTF.

The V call is TRBV10-3, the J call TRBJ1-5, with TRBD1 matching over 7 bases. The V gene end was trimmed by 10 bases and the J gene end by 3 bases; junction bases not matched to a gene: 6. The V gene's germline CDR1 is ENHRY and CDR2 SYGVKD. This CDR3 comprises 13 residues. The CDR3 sequence is CATGTEFNQPQHF. The DNA of the CDR3 is TGTGCCACCGGGACAGAATTCAATCAGCCCCAGCATTTT.

This rearrangement joins TRBV13 to TRBJ1-2; D might be TRBD1 (5 bases). The CDR3 runs 15 residues. The germline V gene has CDR1 PRHDT and CDR2 FYEKMQ (reference sequence). V was trimmed by 6 bases and J by 3 bases, leaving 17 bases between them. The CDR3 sequence: CASRHKGAADYGYTF. Written as DNA, the CDR3 is TGTGCCAGCAGACACAAAGGGGCCGCCGACTATGGCTACACCTTC.

The chain recombines TRBV6-5 with TRBJ2-7; tentative D call: TRBD2 (5 bases). CDR1 is MNHEY and CDR2 is SVGAGI in the germline V gene. This CDR3 is built from 13 residues. V lost 10 bases to trimming and J lost 0 bases, with 13 bases between them. The CDR3 DNA is TGTGCCACCCCGGGGATTCTCTCCTACGAGCAGTACTTC. It is translated as CATPGILSYEQYF.

The chain combines TRBV7-8 with TRBJ2-2; 7 nucleotides match TRBD1. Germline V gene sequence: CDR1 SGHVS, CDR2 FQNEAQ. The junction had 8 bases not matched to a gene; V was cut back by 11 bases and J by 2 bases. The CDR3 has 14 residues. For the CDR3, the DNA is TGTGCCGGGAGACACAGGGGTAACACCGGGGAGCTGTTTTTT. Encoded protein: CAGRHRGNTGELFF.

A note on this clonotype: A read error may explain this, as a much larger clone is one base away. J is TRBJ2-3 and V is TRBV6-2 or TRBV6-3; perhaps D is TRBD1 or TRBD2 (5 bases each). The V end lost 4 bases, the J end lost 11 bases, and 13 bases lay between the germline ends. CDR1 MNHEY and CDR2 SVGEGT come from the germline V gene. This CDR3 is 12 amino acids long. For the CDR3, the DNA is TGTGCCAGCAGTTGCATCATGGGGGTGCAGTATTTT. This translates into CASSCIMGVQYF.

V and J are TRBV6-5 and TRBJ2-2, with 9 bases identical to TRBD1. J gave up 5 bases and V 2 bases, and 6 bases lay outside the gene matches. Germline values: CDR1 MNHEY, CDR2 SVGAGI. CDR3 length: 16 amino acids. CDR3 sequence reads: CASSYGETGGTGELFF. The CDR3 region has the DNA TGTGCCAGCAGTTACGGCGAGACAGGGGGTACCGGGGAGCTGTTTTTT.